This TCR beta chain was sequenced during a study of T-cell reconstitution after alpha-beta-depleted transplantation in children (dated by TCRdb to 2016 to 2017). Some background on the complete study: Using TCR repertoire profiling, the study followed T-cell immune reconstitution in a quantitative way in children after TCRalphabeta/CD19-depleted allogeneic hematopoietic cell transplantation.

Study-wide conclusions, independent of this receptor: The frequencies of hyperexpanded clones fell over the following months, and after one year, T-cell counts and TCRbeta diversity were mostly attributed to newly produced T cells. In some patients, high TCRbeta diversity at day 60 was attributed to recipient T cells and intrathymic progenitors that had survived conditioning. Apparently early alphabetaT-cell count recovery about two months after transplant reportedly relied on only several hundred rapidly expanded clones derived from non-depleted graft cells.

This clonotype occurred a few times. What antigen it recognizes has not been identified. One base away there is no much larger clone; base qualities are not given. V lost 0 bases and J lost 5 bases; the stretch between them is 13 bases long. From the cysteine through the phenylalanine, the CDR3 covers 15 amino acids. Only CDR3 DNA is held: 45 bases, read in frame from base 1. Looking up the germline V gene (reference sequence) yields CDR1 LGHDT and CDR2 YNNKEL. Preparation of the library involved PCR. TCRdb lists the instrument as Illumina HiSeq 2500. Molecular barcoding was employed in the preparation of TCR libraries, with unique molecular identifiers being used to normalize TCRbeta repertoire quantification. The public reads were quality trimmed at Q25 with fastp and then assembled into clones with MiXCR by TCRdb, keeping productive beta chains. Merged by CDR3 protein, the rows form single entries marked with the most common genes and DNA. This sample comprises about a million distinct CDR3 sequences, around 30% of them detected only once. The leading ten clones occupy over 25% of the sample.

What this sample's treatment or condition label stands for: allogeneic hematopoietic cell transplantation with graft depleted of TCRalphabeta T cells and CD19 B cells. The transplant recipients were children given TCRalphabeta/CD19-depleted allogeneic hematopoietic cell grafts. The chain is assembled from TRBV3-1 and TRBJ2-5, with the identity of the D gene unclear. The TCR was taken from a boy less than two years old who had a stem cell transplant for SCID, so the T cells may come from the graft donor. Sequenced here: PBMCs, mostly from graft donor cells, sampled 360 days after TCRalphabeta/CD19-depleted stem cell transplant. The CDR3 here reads CASSQDSKDAETQYF. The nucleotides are TGTGCCAGCAGCCAAGATAGTAAGGATGCGGAGACCCAGTACTTC.